The rows below give T cell receptor beta chains drawn from one sample of a study of T cell repertoires in cytomegalovirus infection. MiXCR was run by TCRdb on the reads, yielding one entry per CDR3 protein. Of some 300,000 distinct CDR3 sequences listed, about 9.1% were seen once; the top ten hold approximately 2.4%. Specimen: PBMCs. These TCRs come from a human donor in good health (CMV status not recorded). Some clones in this sample may be carry-over from other donors' samples. Each CDR3 is given with its conserved first and last residue. A D gene is named only where the DNA matches it firmly. For some rows the clone size is stated as once, few or many, or as a class when expanded; others skip it.

TRBV7-2,TRBJ2-1,many,NA,CASSKTRRDEQFF,TGTGCCAGCAGTAAGACCCGGCGGGATGAGCAGTTCTTC
TRBV28,TRBJ1-6,many,TRBD1,CASRLQGAVYSPLHF,TGTGCCAGCAGGTTACAGGGGGCAGTCTATTCACCCCTCCACTTT
TRBV29-1,TRBJ1-2,many,NA,CSVDGGPSYGYTF,TGCAGCGTTGACGGAGGGCCCTCCTATGGCTACACCTTC
TRBV20-1,TRBJ1-2,NA,NA,CSAAAGASYGYTF,TGCAGTGCTGCTGCGGGGGCTTCCTATGGCTACACCTTC
TRBV28,TRBJ1-3,NA,NA,CASSPRSKRGNTIYF,TGTGCCAGCAGCCCTCGGAGTAAGCGGGGAAACACCATATATTTT
TRBV27,TRBJ2-1,many,NA,CASSSTGYSYNEQFF,TGTGCCAGCAGTTCAACAGGGTACTCTTACAATGAGCAGTTCTTC
TRBV2,TRBJ2-3,many,TRBD2,CASSSSWTSGGTTDTQYF,TGTGCCAGCAGTTCCTCGTGGACTAGCGGGGGGACCACAGATACGCAGTATTTT
TRBV5-6,TRBJ2-3,NA,NA,CASSLRGGQPSTDTQYF,TGTGCCAGCAGCTTGAGAGGGGGGCAACCTAGCACAGATACGCAGTATTTT
TRBV25-1,TRBJ1-4,many,NA,CASSPQTTNEKLFF,TGTGCCAGCAGTCCCCAGACAACTAATGAAAAACTGTTTTTT
TRBV6-1,TRBJ2-3,many,NA,CASSDPWTVSTDTQYF,TGTGCCAGCAGCGATCCCTGGACAGTTTCCACAGATACGCAGTATTTT
TRBV10-3,TRBJ1-1,NA,NA,CAISRQRTGNTEAFF,TGTGCCATCAGCCGACAGAGAACGGGGAACACTGAAGCTTTCTTT
TRBV7-2,TRBJ1-6,many,NA,CASSLVGWLRLESPLHF,TGTGCCAGCAGCTTAGTAGGGTGGCTTAGGCTGGAGTCACCCCTCCACTTT
TRBV20-1,TRBJ2-1,NA,NA,CSARVAGRNYNEQFF,TGCAGTGCTAGAGTGGCAGGGCGGAACTACAATGAGCAGTTCTTC
TRBV7-8,TRBJ2-1,many,NA,CASSLGMSRTFYNEQFF,TGTGCCAGCAGCTTAGGGATGTCCAGGACTTTCTACAATGAGCAGTTCTTC
TRBV9,TRBJ1-5,NA,NA,CASSVAVDRNQPQHF,TGTGCCAGCAGCGTAGCCGTAGACAGAAATCAGCCCCAGCATTTT
TRBV28,TRBJ2-6,few,NA,CASTYGRRRSGANVLTF,TGTGCCAGCACTTATGGACGTCGGAGATCTGGGGCCAACGTCCTGACTTTC
TRBV12-3/TRBV12-4,TRBJ1-1,many,NA,CASLPDRNTEAFF,TGTGCCTCACTCCCAGACAGAAACACTGAAGCTTTCTTT
TRBV5-5,TRBJ2-3,many,NA,CASSLAGRVTDTQYF,TGTGCCAGCAGCTTGGCCGGCAGAGTCACAGATACGCAGTATTTT
TRBV4-1,TRBJ2-1,few,TRBD2,CASSQELAGLNEQFF,TGCGCCAGCAGCCAAGAGCTAGCGGGGTTGAATGAGCAGTTCTTC
TRBV6-2/TRBV6-3,TRBJ1-2,many,NA,CASRPASGFFYGYTF,TGTGCCAGCAGACCCGCTTCCGGATTTTTCTATGGCTACACCTTC
TRBV28,TRBJ2-2,many,NA,CASSSLMVSGELFF,TGTGCCAGCAGTTCCCTAATGGTGTCCGGGGAGCTGTTTTTT